This T cell receptor beta chain was sequenced in a study of T cell changes during pregnancy in multiple sclerosis. J was trimmed by 7 bases and V by 1 base; bases with no gene match: 4. This CDR3 spans 15 amino acids. CDR1 is SEHNR and CDR2 is FQNEAQ in the germline V gene (reference sequence). Here immunoSEQ multiplex PCR was the method, and the copy in TCRdb shows in-frame clones only, minus some. The table lists about 48,000 clones, 94% of them singletons. The TCR originated in a female donor with multiple sclerosis, enrolled in a pregnancy study. The chain is built from TRBV7-9 and TRBJ1-2; 12 bases map to TRBD1. The sample here was CD4+ T cells from peripheral blood mononuclear cells, taken in the first trimester of pregnancy. The CDR3 spells CASSLEGQGASGYTF. For the CDR3, the DNA is TGTGCCAGCAGCTTAGAGGGACAGGGGGCGTCTGGCTACACCTTC. Filled out from reference TRBV7-9 and TRBJ1-2, the complete variable domain reads DTGVSQNPRHKITKRGQNVTFRCDPISEHNRLYWYRQTLGQGPEFLTYFQNEAQLEKSRLLSDRFSAERPKGSFSTLEIQRTEQGDSAMYLCASSLEGQGASGYTFGSGTRLTVV.